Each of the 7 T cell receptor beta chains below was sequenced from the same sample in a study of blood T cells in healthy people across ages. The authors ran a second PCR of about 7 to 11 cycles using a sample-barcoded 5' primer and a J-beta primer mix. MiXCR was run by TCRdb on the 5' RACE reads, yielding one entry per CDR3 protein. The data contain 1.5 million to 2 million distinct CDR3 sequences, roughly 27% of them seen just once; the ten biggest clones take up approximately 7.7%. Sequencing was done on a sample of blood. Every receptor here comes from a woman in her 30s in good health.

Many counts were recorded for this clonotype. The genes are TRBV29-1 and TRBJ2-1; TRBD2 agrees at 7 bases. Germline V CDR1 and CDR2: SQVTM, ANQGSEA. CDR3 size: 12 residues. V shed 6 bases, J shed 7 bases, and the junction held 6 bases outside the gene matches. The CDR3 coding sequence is TGCAGCGTCTCCAGCGGGATGAATGAGCAGTTCTTC. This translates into CSVSSGMNEQFF.

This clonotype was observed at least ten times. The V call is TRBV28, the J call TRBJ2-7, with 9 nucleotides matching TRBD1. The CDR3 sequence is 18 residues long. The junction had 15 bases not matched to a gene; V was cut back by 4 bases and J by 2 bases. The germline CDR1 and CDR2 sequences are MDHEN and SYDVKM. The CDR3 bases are TGTGCCAGCAGTTCCCCGGGACAGGGAAGATCCTATACCTACGAGCAGTACTTC. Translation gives CASSSPGQGRSYTYEQYF.

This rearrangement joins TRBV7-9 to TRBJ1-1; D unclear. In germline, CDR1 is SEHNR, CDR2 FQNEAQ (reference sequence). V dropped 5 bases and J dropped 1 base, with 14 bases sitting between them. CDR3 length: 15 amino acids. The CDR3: CASSRRQSPNTEAFF. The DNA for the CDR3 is TGTGCCAGCAGCCGACGGCAGTCACCGAACACTGAAGCTTTCTTT.

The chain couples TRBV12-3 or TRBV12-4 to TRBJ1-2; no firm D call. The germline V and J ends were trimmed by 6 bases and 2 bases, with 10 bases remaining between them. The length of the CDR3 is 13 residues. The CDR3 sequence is CASRSDTNYGYTF. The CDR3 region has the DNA TGTGCCAGCAGATCCGACACCAACTATGGCTACACCTTC.

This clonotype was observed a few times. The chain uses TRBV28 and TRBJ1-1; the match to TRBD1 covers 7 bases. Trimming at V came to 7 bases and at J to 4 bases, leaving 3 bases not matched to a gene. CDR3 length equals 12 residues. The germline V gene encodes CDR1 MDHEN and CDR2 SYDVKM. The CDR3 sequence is CASIQGGTEAFF. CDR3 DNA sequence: TGTGCCAGCATCCAGGGGGGCACTGAAGCTTTCTTT. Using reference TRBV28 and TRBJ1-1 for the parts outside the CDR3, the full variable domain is DVKVTQSSRYLVKRTGEKVFLECVQDMDHENMFWYRQDPGLGLRLIYFSYDVKMKEKGDIPEGYSVSREKKERFSLILESASTNQTSMYLCASIQGGTEAFFGQGTRLTVV.

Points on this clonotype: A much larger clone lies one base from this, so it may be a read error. CDR3 sequence reads: CACSPDRGWNEQFF. The CDR3 DNA is TGTGCCTGCAGCCCGGACAGGGGGTGGAATGAGCAGTTCTTC. The chain links TRBV9 to TRBJ2-1; 10 bases match TRBD1. Germline CDR1 SGDLS, CDR2 YYNGEE. The CDR3 is 14 residues long.

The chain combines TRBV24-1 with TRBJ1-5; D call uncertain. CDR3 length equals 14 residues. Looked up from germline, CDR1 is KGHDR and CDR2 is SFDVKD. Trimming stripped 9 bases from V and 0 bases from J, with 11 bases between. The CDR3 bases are TGTGCCACCTTCCGTTCCATTAGCAATCAGCCCCAGCATTTT. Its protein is CATFRSISNQPQHF.